This T cell receptor beta chain appears in the sequencing data of a study of cytomegalovirus exposure and HLA in healthy donors. For the study at large: Among about 400 genotyped donors, roughly 80% fell in the Caucasian-associated ancestry cluster.

CDR3 size: 15 residues. V gave up 4 bases and J gave up 7 bases, with 14 bases separating them. Germline CDR1 reads SNHLY; CDR2 reads FYNNEI. The PCR ran on 60 Vbeta and 13 Jbeta primers. Sequencing used immunoSEQ multiplex PCR; TCRdb keeps in-frame clones, though not all of them. The sample yields 100,000 to 150,000 clones, roughly three quarters seen once. Comments on this clone: Its target is not known.

Findings and caveats of the study: The number of N-insertions in an Asian-associated ancestry cluster was reportedly below the roughly 700-donor mean in a later analysis.

Source material: PBMCs. J is TRBJ1-6 and V is TRBV2, with D maybe TRBD1 (5 bases). The clonotype comes from a woman aged 55-75 years in good health and CMV-seronegative. The CDR3 sequence: CASSAQGTENSPLHF. CDR3 nucleotides: TGTGCCAGCAGTGCCCAGGGAACGGAGAATTCACCCCTCCACTTT.